Listed below are T cell receptor beta chains from one sample, sequenced in a study of T cells of healthy individuals. TCRdb re-called the 5' RACE reads with MiXCR, one entry per CDR3 protein. Of around 80,000 distinct CDR3 sequences listed, about 5.5% were seen once; the top ten hold about 7.5%. The receptors come from a female donor in good health. The CDR3 runs from the conserved cysteine through the conserved F or W. A D gene is named only where the DNA matches it firmly. Rows give clone size only sometimes, using once, few, many, or a class for an expanded clone.

>TRBV28|TRBJ2-1|many|NA
CASSLYRVGGDNEQFF
TGTGCCAGCAGTTTATACCGAGTGGGGGGTGATAATGAGCAGTTCTTC
>TRBV6-1|TRBJ1-4|many|NA
CASTEGGPVNEKLFF
TGTGCCAGCACCGAAGGGGGGCCGGTAAATGAAAAACTGTTTTTT
>TRBV14|TRBJ1-2|many|NA
CASSQATAVGYGYTF
TGTGCCAGCAGCCAGGCGACAGCAGTAGGCTATGGCTACACCTTC
>TRBV6-5|TRBJ2-5|few|NA
CASTLGGANQETQYF
TGTGCCAGCACCCTTGGGGGAGCGAACCAAGAGACCCAGTACTTC
>TRBV6-2/TRBV6-3|TRBJ2-1|many|NA
CASSYYQSSYNEQFF
TGTGCCAGCAGTTACTATCAGAGCTCCTACAATGAGCAGTTCTTC
>TRBV12-3/TRBV12-4|TRBJ1-5|NA|NA
CASSPHRLANQPQHF
TGTGCCAGCAGCCCCCACAGGCTCGCCAATCAGCCCCAGCATTTT
>TRBV7-9|TRBJ1-3|many|NA
CASSLGQTRWLSGNTIYF
TGTGCCAGCAGCTTAGGACAGACCCGTTGGCTCTCTGGAAACACCATATATTTT
>TRBV30|TRBJ2-2|many|NA
CAWKAAGSTGELFF
TGTGCCTGGAAGGCGGCGGGAAGCACCGGGGAGCTGTTTTTT
>TRBV5-1|TRBJ2-1|many|NA
CASSFAGNNEQFF
TGCGCCAGCAGCTTTGCGGGGAACAATGAGCAGTTCTTC
>TRBV11-2|TRBJ1-2|many|NA
CASSGMGVSYGYTF
TGTGCCAGCAGCGGTATGGGGGTGTCCTATGGCTACACCTTC
>TRBV6-2/TRBV6-3|TRBJ2-7|once|NA
CASTLTRSLSYKQYF
TGTGCCAGCACCTTAACTAGAAGCCTCTCCTACAAGCAGTACTTC
>TRBV4-1|TRBJ1-4|few|TRBD1
CASSQAPGQDNEKLFF
TGCGCCAGCAGCCAAGCCCCGGGACAGGATAATGAAAAACTGTTTTTT
>TRBV11-2|TRBJ2-5|many|NA
CASSLDTLRIQETQYF
TGTGCCAGCAGCTTGGATACGCTGCGGATCCAAGAGACCCAGTACTTC
>TRBV20-1|TRBJ2-5|many|TRBD2
CSATRVAGGGETQYF
TGCAGTGCTACCAGGGTAGCGGGGGGAGGGGAGACCCAGTACTTC
>TRBV6-5|TRBJ2-1|many|TRBD2
CASSPGTSGSDEQFF
TGTGCCAGCAGCCCTGGGACTAGCGGGAGCGATGAGCAGTTCTTC
>TRBV9|TRBJ2-1|many|TRBD2
CASTPGWGGRKNEQFF
TGTGCCAGCACCCCCGGGTGGGGCGGGAGGAAGAATGAGCAGTTCTTC
>TRBV15|TRBJ2-3|NA|NA
CATSRAPRDTQYF
TGTGCCACCAGCAGAGCACCCAGAGATACGCAGTATTTT
>TRBV20-1|TRBJ1-5|many|NA
CSARPRDLLDQPQHF
TGCAGTGCTCGACCCAGGGACCTACTGGATCAGCCCCAGCATTTT
>TRBV5-1|TRBJ2-7|many|NA
CASSRGRESYEQYF
TGCGCCAGCAGCCGGGGACGGGAGTCCTACGAGCAGTACTTC
>TRBV28|TRBJ1-1|NA|NA
CASSSPGAGTEAFF
TGTGCCAGCAGTTCACCGGGGGCCGGCACTGAAGCTTTCTTT
>TRBV19|TRBJ2-2|few|TRBD1
CASNWGTGKNTGELFF
TGTGCTTCCAATTGGGGGACAGGGAAGAACACCGGGGAGCTGTTTTTT
>TRBV4-1|TRBJ2-3|many|TRBD1
CASSQPRQGSTDTQYF
TGCGCCAGCAGCCAGCCCCGACAGGGTAGCACAGATACGCAGTATTTT
>TRBV20-1|TRBJ1-5|NA|NA
CSAATSNQPQHF
TGCAGTGCTGCGACTAGCAATCAGCCCCAGCATTTT
>TRBV6-5|TRBJ1-6|NA|NA
CASSYTRRKYDSPLHF
TGTGCCAGCAGTTACACCCGACGGAAATATGATTCACCCCTCCACTTT
>TRBV6-2/TRBV6-3|TRBJ1-1|few|NA
CASSYSVRWNTEAFF
TGTGCCAGCAGTTACTCGGTCAGGTGGAACACTGAAGCTTTCTTT
>TRBV11-2|TRBJ1-1|many|NA
CASTASDPGTEAFF
TGTGCCAGCACCGCATCTGACCCAGGCACTGAAGCTTTCTTT
>TRBV12-3/TRBV12-4|TRBJ2-5|many|NA
CASSFGGPETQYF
TGTGCCAGCAGTTTTGGGGGGCCAGAGACCCAGTACTTC
>TRBV6-6|TRBJ2-3|many|NA
CASSYPGGGASTDTQYF
TGTGCCAGCAGTTACCCGGGTGGGGGAGCTAGCACAGATACGCAGTATTTT
>TRBV11-2|TRBJ1-2|NA|NA
CASSTGDRSPPTF
TGTGCCAGCAGCACAGGAGACAGGTCCCCCCCCACCTTC
>TRBV7-2|TRBJ2-1|many|TRBD2
CASSLGLADNEQFF
TGTGCCAGCAGCTTAGGTCTAGCGGACAATGAGCAGTTCTTC
>TRBV6-2/TRBV6-3|TRBJ2-3|many|TRBD1
CASRPQGADTQYF
TGTGCCAGCAGACCACAGGGGGCAGATACGCAGTATTTT
>TRBV27|TRBJ2-3|few|NA
CASTGQGIDTQYF
TGTGCCAGCACAGGGCAGGGTATCGATACGCAGTATTTT
>TRBV5-8|TRBJ2-1|many|NA
CASSFDSNEFF
TGTGCCAGCAGTTTCGACAGTAATGAGTTCTTC
>TRBV29-1|TRBJ2-2|few|TRBD1
CSVTGTGKPGELFF
TGCAGCGTTACCGGGACAGGGAAACCCGGGGAGCTGTTTTTT
>TRBV6-1|TRBJ2-1|NA|NA
CASSVQMRSYNEQFF
TGTGCCAGCTCGGTCCAGATGCGGTCCTACAATGAGCAGTTCTTC
>TRBV30|TRBJ1-1|NA|NA
CAWSEYMNTEAFF
TGTGCCTGGAGCGAGTACATGAACACTGAAGCTTTCTTT
>TRBV7-9|TRBJ2-7|few|TRBD2
CASSPGGSAGVQEQYF
TGTGCCAGCAGCCCAGGCGGTTCAGCGGGAGTACAGGAGCAGTACTTC
>TRBV5-1|TRBJ2-1|few|TRBD1
CASSLANRGPAEQFF
TGCGCCAGCAGCTTGGCCAACAGGGGGCCTGCGGAGCAGTTCTTC
>TRBV5-1|TRBJ2-1|NA|NA
CASSFSEDEQFF
TGCGCCAGCAGCTTCTCCGAGGATGAGCAGTTCTTC
>TRBV6-5|TRBJ1-6|few|TRBD1
CASSYSAGQANSPLHF
TGTGCCAGCAGTTACTCCGCGGGACAGGCAAATTCACCCCTCCACTTT
>TRBV2|TRBJ2-7|many|TRBD2
CASTLERLAGVGEQYF
TGTGCCAGCACCCTGGAGAGGCTAGCGGGAGTGGGCGAGCAGTACTTC
>TRBV6-6|TRBJ1-2|few|TRBD1
CATQTGDANGCTF
TGTGCCACCCAGACAGGGGACGCCAATGGTTGCACCTTC
>TRBV7-2|TRBJ2-3|NA|NA
CASSLVPFPDTQYF
TGTGCCAGCAGCTTAGTCCCATTCCCAGATACGCAGTATTTT
>TRBV2|TRBJ1-6|NA|NA
CASSELGPSYSPLHF
TGTGCCAGCAGTGAACTGGGGCCGTCTTATTCACCCCTCCACTTT
>TRBV28|TRBJ1-3|NA|NA
CASSEGFPSSGNTIYF
TGTGCCAGCAGCGAGGGATTCCCCAGCTCTGGAAACACCATATATTTT
>TRBV19|TRBJ1-5|many|NA
CASSAYQGNQPQHF
TGTGCCAGTAGTGCGTACCAGGGCAATCAGCCCCAGCATTTT
>TRBV14|TRBJ2-1|few|TRBD2
CATSDLAGSSYNEQFF
TGTGCCACCTCGGACCTAGCGGGAAGCTCCTACAATGAGCAGTTCTTC
>TRBV24-1|TRBJ2-7|many|TRBD2
CATSGGLADPSYEQYF
TGTGCCACCTCAGGTGGACTAGCGGACCCATCCTACGAGCAGTACTTC
>TRBV10-3|TRBJ1-2|many|TRBD1
CAISETGGNYGYTF
TGTGCCATCAGTGAGACAGGGGGCAACTATGGCTACACCTTC
>TRBV29-1|TRBJ2-5|many|NA
CSVTGQGPPGAQYF
TGCAGCGTTACGGGCCAGGGGCCCCCAGGGGCCCAGTACTTC
>TRBV11-2|TRBJ2-6|medium-sized|NA
CASSPGTRPGANVLTF
TGTGCCAGCAGCCCCGGGACCAGGCCTGGGGCCAACGTCCTGACTTTC
>TRBV14|TRBJ2-7|few|NA
CASSQFERIGPYEQYF
TGTGCCAGCAGCCAATTCGAGAGAATCGGGCCCTACGAGCAGTACTTC
>TRBV3-1|TRBJ1-1|many|TRBD1
CASSQGGRGRRTEAFF
TGTGCCAGCAGCCAAGGAGGGAGGGGGCGAAGGACTGAAGCTTTCTTT